This is a list of T cell receptor beta chains from one sample in a study of blood T cell repertoires in COVID-19. Produced via immunoSEQ multiplex PCR; TCRdb's table is partial and in-frame only. The sample includes tens of thousands of clones, roughly 80% of them seen just once. The sample consisted of peripheral blood. Every receptor here comes from a man in his 60s in a cohort sampled during active COVID-19. The CDR3 runs from the conserved cysteine through the conserved F or W. Each record gives: V gene, J gene, clone size, D gene, CDR3 protein, CDR3 DNA. The D gene is left open where the match is weak. Clone size is not always given. Where it is, it says once, few, many or a class for expanded clones.

>TRBV5-4|TRBJ1-2|few|-
CASSLQGRNYGYTF
TGTGCCAGCAGCTTACAGGGCAGGAACTATGGCTACACCTTC
>TRBV19|TRBJ1-5|-|-
CASHRLSGEDNQPQHF
TGTGCCAGTCATAGACTATCGGGGGAGGACAATCAGCCCCAGCATTTT
>TRBV24-1|TRBJ1-3|-|TRBD1
CATAGTASGNTIYF
TGTGCCACTGCAGGGACAGCCTCTGGAAACACCATATATTTT
>TRBV28|TRBJ2-2|-|-
CASSTISNTGELFF
TGTGCCAGCAGCACAATTTCGAACACCGGGGAGCTGTTTTTT
>TRBV20-1|TRBJ2-7|-|-
CSASDRKGWHYEQYF
TGCAGTGCTAGTGACAGGAAGGGGTGGCACTACGAGCAGTACTTC
>TRBV3-1/TRBV3-2|TRBJ1-1|-|TRBD1
CASTWDRGNTEAFF
TGTGCCAGCACATGGGACAGGGGAAACACTGAAGCTTTCTTT
>TRBV5-8|TRBJ1-1|-|-
CASSRRTVNTEAFF
TGTGCCAGCTCGCGCCGTACCGTGAACACTGAAGCTTTCTTT
>TRBV5-1|TRBJ2-3|-|TRBD2
CASSFGGDRTDTQYF
TGCGCCAGCAGCTTCGGGGGGGACCGCACAGATACGCAGTATTTT
>TRBV5-5|TRBJ2-5|-|TRBD1
CASSYPPGQIETQYF
TGTGCCAGCAGCTACCCTCCGGGACAGATAGAGACCCAGTACTTC
>TRBV27|TRBJ1-4|-|TRBD1
CASSLTTGGIEKLFF
TGTGCCAGCAGTTTAACGACAGGGGGCATTGAAAAACTGTTTTTT
>TRBV19|TRBJ2-7|-|-
CASSISGYYEQYF
TGTGCCAGTAGTATTTCGGGTTACTACGAGCAGTACTTC
>TRBV5-4|TRBJ2-7|-|TRBD2
CASSGIAGNEQYF
TGTGCCAGCAGCGGTATAGCGGGAAACGAGCAGTACTTC
>TRBV3-1/TRBV3-2|TRBJ2-5|-|TRBD2
CASSQPGTSIETQYF
TGTGCCAGCAGCCAACCTGGGACTAGTATCGAGACCCAGTACTTC
>TRBV13|TRBJ2-5|-|TRBD2
CASSHTSGGAGETQYF
TGTGCCAGCAGCCACACTAGCGGGGGGGCAGGAGAGACCCAGTACTTC
>TRBV7-3|TRBJ2-7|few|-
CASSLNLAGEQYF
TGTGCCAGCAGCTTAAACCTAGCTGGTGAGCAGTACTTC
>TRBV3-1/TRBV3-2|TRBJ2-3|-|-
CASSQGLGDTQYF
TGTGCCAGCAGCCAAGGTCTCGGAGATACGCAGTATTTT
>TRBV18|TRBJ2-2|-|-
CASSPIGGPNTGELFF
TGTGCCAGCTCACCAATCGGGGGGCCGAACACCGGGGAGCTGTTTTTT
>TRBV4-1|TRBJ1-1|-|-
CASSQIIRGTEAFF
TGCGCCAGCAGCCAGATAATCAGAGGGACTGAAGCTTTCTTT
>TRBV24-1|TRBJ2-5|-|TRBD1
CATSDPTGDGEETQYF
TGTGCCACCAGTGACCCGACAGGGGATGGGGAAGAGACCCAGTACTTC
>TRBV11-2|TRBJ2-1|-|TRBD2
CASSSGTSGVAQFF
TGTGCCAGCAGTTCCGGGACTAGCGGGGTTGCGCAGTTCTTC
>TRBV29-1|TRBJ2-7|-|TRBD2
CSAREGSSYEQYF
TGCAGCGCTAGGGAGGGAAGCTCCTACGAGCAGTACTTC
>TRBV12-3/TRBV12-4|TRBJ1-1|few|-
CASSGITGTEAFF
TGTGCCAGCAGCGGAATCACAGGGACTGAAGCTTTCTTT
>TRBV19|TRBJ2-4|-|TRBD2
CASSPMQSGGRVQYF
TGTGCCAGTAGTCCCATGCAAAGCGGGGGGAGGGTTCAGTACTTC
>TRBV11-3|TRBJ2-5|-|TRBD2
CASSLGTSDTETQYF
TGTGCCAGCAGCTTAGGGACTAGCGATACCGAGACCCAGTACTTC
>TRBV7-2|TRBJ1-3|-|-
CASSLVGGVGNTIYF
TGTGCCAGCAGCTTAGTCGGGGGGGTTGGAAACACCATATATTTT
>TRBV28|TRBJ1-1|-|-
CASSSQWGEGNTEAFF
TGTGCCAGCAGTTCCCAATGGGGAGAGGGGAACACTGAAGCTTTCTTT
>TRBV4-1|TRBJ2-1|-|-
CASSQDGWGVQFF
TGCGCCAGCAGCCAAGATGGCTGGGGAGTCCAGTTCTTC
>TRBV9|TRBJ2-4|-|-
CASSVGPGSQALAKNIQYF
TGTGCCAGCAGCGTAGGCCCGGGGAGCCAAGCCTTAGCCAAAAACATTCAGTACTTC
>TRBV2|TRBJ2-1|-|TRBD1
CASRENDRGGNEQFF
TGTGCCAGCAGGGAGAACGACAGGGGGGGCAATGAGCAGTTCTTC
>TRBV5-1|TRBJ1-1|once|-
CASSLAGTSAFF
TGCGCCAGCAGCTTGGCGGGGACATCCGCTTTCTTT
>TRBV2|TRBJ2-1|-|-
CASSAQGTEQFF
TGTGCCAGCAGTGCGCAGGGAACTGAGCAGTTCTTC
>TRBV21-1|TRBJ1-1|once|-
CASSISRGTDTEAFF
TGTGCCAGCAGCATATCGAGGGGGACGGACACTGAAGCTTTCTTT